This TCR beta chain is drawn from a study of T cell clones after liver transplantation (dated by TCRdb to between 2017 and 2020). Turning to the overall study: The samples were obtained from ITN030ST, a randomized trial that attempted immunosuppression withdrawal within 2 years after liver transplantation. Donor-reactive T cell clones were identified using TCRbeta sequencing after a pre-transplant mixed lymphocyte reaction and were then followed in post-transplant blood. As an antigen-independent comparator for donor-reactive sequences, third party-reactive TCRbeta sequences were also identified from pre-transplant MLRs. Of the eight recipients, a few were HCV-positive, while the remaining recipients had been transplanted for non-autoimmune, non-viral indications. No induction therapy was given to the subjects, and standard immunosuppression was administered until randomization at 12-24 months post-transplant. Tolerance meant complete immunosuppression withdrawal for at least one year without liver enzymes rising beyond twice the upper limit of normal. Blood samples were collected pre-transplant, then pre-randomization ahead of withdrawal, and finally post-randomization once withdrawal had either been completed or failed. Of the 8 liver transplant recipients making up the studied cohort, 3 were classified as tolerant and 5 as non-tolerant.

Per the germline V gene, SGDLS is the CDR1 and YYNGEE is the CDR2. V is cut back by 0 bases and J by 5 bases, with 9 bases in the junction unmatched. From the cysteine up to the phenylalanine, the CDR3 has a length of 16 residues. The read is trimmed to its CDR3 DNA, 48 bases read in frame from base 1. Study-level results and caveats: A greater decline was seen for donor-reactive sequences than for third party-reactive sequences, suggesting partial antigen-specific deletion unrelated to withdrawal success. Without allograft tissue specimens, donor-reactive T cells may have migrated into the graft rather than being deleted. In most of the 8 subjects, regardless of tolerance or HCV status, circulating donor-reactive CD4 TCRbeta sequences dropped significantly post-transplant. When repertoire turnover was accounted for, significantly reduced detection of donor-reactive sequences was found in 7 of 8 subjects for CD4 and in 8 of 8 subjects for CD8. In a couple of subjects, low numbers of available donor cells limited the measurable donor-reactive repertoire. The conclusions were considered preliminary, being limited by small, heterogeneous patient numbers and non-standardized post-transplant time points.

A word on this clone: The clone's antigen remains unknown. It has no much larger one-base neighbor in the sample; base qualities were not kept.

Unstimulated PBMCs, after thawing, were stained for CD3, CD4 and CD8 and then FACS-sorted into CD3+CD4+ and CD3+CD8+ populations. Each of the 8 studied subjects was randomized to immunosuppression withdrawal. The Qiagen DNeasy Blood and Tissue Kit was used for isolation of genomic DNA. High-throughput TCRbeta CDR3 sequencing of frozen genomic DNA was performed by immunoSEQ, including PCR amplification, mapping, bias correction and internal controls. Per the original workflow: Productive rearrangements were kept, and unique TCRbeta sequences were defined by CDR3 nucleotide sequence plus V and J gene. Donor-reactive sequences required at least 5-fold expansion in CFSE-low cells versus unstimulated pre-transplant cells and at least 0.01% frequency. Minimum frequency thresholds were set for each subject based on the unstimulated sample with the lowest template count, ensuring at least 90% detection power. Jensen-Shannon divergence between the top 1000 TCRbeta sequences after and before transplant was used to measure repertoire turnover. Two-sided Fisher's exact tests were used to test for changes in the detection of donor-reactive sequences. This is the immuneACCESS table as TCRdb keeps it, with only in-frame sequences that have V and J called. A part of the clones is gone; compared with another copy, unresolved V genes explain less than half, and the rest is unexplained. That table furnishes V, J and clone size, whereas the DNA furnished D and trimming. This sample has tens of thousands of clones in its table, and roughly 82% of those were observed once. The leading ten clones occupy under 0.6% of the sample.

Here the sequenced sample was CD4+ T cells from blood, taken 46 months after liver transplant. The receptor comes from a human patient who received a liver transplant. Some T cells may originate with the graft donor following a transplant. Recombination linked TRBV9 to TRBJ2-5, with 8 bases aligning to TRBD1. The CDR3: CASSVGGLRQGETQYF. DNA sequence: TGTGCCAGCAGCGTAGGGGGTTTAAGACAGGGGGAGACCCAGTACTTC. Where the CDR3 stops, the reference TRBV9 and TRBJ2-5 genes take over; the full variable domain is DSGVTQTPKHLITATGQRVTLRCSPRSGDLSVYWYQQSLDQGLQFLIQYYNGEERAKGNILERFSAQQFPDLHSELNLSSLELGDSALYFCASSVGGLRQGETQYFGPGTRLLVL.